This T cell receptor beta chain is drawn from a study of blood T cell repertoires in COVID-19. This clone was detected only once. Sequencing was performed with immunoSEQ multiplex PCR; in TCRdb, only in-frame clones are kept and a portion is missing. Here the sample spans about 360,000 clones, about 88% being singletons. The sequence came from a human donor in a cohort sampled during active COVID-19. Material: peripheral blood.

The chain's CDR3 is CASSLTGYQETQYF. In nucleotides, the CDR3 is TGTGCCAGCAGCTTAACGGGGTACCAAGAGACCCAGTACTTC. The chain combines TRBV11-1 with TRBJ2-5, with a weak D call TRBD2 (5 bases). V lost 2 bases to trimming and J lost 0 bases, with 7 bases between them. CDR3 length equals 14 residues. Looked up from germline, CDR1 is SGHAT and CDR2 is FQDESV (reference sequence). Filled out from reference TRBV11-1 and TRBJ2-5, the complete variable domain reads EAEVAQSPRYKITEKSQAVAFWCDPISGHATLYWYRQILGQGPELLVQFQDESVVDDSQLPKDRFSAERLKGVDSTLKIQPAELGDSAMYLCASSLTGYQETQYFGPGTRLLVL.